The present TCR beta chain was sequenced within a study of T cell clonotyping in hematopoietic cell transplantation. The study, taken as a whole, reports: Pathologically expanded recipient clonotypes increased progressively from day 30 to day 180 as diversity fell. Without cell sorting, CD4 versus CD8 contributions remain unresolved.

For this clone: As yet, its antigen is unknown.

Generated by immunoSEQ multiplex PCR, the TCRdb table keeps only in-frame clones and is missing some. Of 35,000 to 45,000 clones listed, roughly 94% are singletons. V was clipped by 2 bases and J by 7 bases, with 14 bases between them. Looked up from germline, CDR1 is MNHNY and CDR2 is SVGAGI (reference sequence). This CDR3 has 15 residues. The V call is TRBV6-6, the J call TRBJ1-4, with D hard to call. The receptor comes from a woman between 50 and 59 years old in good health. Some clones in this sample may be carry-over from other donors' samples. The sequenced sample consisted of peripheral blood mononuclear cells. The CDR3 bases are TGTGCCAGCAGTTACGTAGGGCAGGAGGGTGAAAAACTGTTTTTT. Translation: CASSYVGQEGEKLFF.